This TCR beta chain was retrieved from a study of cytomegalovirus exposure and HLA in healthy donors. The CDR3 covers 17 residues. Germline CDR1 SGHNT, CDR2 YENEEA. J was trimmed by 1 base and V by 5 bases; bases with no gene match: 13. The PCR ran on 60 Vbeta and 13 Jbeta primers. Assay: immunoSEQ multiplex PCR; the TCRdb copy retains only in-frame clones and omits some. The table records 220,000 or so clones, 75% of them present only once. The clonotype comes from a woman aged 30 to 39 in good health and CMV-seronegative. The sequenced sample was PBMCs. The chain uses TRBV11-3 and TRBJ1-1; 7 bases are a match to TRBD1. CDR3 sequence reads: CASSPPGTADPNTEAFF. In DNA, the CDR3 is TGTGCCAGCAGCCCGCCCGGGACAGCGGACCCGAACACTGAAGCTTTCTTT.